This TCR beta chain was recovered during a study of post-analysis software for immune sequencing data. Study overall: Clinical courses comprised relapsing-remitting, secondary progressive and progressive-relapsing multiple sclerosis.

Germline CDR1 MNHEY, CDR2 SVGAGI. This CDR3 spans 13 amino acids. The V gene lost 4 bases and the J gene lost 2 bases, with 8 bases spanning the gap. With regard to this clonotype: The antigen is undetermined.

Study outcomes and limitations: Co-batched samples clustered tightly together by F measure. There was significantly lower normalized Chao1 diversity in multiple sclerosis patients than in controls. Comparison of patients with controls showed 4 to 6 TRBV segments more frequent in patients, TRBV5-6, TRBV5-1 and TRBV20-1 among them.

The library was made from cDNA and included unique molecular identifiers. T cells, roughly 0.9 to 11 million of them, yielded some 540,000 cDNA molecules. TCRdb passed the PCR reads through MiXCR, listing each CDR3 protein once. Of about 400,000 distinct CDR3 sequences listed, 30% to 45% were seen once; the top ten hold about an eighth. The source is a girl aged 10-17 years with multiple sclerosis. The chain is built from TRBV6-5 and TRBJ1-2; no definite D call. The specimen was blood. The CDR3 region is CASSSKENYGYTF. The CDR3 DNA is TGTGCCAGCAGTTCAAAGGAGAACTATGGCTACACCTTC.